These T cell receptor beta chains were read from a single sample in a study of T cell responses to AZD1222 COVID-19 vaccine. Clones were read by immunoSEQ multiplex PCR, and TCRdb kept only the in-frame ones, dropping some. The sample yields fewer than 300,000 clones, 85% to 95% seen once. The sample here was peripheral blood, taken on day 0 of AZD1222 vaccination. The receptors derive from an adult in good health. Both conserved end residues are part of each CDR3. D genes are given only for firm matches. Where a row states a size, it is once, few, many or the class of an expanded clone; other rows omit it.

j_call v_call d_call clone_size cdr3_aa cdr3_nt
TRBJ2-5 TRBV3-1/TRBV3-2 - - CASSPWRNPETQYF TGTGCCAGCAGCCCCTGGAGGAACCCGGAGACCCAGTACTTC
TRBJ1-2 TRBV24-1 - - CATSDLGQNYGYTF TGTGCCACCAGTGATTTGGGACAGAACTATGGCTACACCTTC
TRBJ2-3 TRBV6-5 TRBD1 - CASSWGTVDTQYF TGTGCCAGCAGTTGGGGGACAGTAGATACGCAGTATTTT
TRBJ1-5 TRBV4-2 - - CASSQVVGEPQHF TGTGCCAGCAGCCAAGTCGTGGGCGAGCCCCAGCATTTT
TRBJ2-3 TRBV5-1 - - CASSLEQTHSTDTQYF TGCGCCAGCAGCTTGGAGCAGACACATTCCACAGATACGCAGTATTTT
TRBJ1-1 TRBV4-2 - - CASSQDHTRGGTEAFF TGTGCCAGCAGCCAAGACCATACGAGGGGGGGCACTGAAGCTTTCTTT
TRBJ1-4 TRBV28 - - CASSLPRRVLFF TGTGCCAGCAGTTTACCCCGACGGGTACTGTTTTTT
TRBJ1-2 TRBV28 - - CASGTNYGYTF TGTGCCAGCGGAACAAACTATGGCTACACCTTC
TRBJ1-1 TRBV28 - - CASSSPREGNTEAFF TGTGCCAGCTCCTCTCCGCGGGAGGGGAACACTGAAGCTTTCTTT
TRBJ1-2 TRBV5-4 - once CASSLEGLGGYTF TGTGCCAGCAGCTTGGAGGGGTTGGGTGGCTACACCTTC
TRBJ2-7 TRBV5-5 TRBD2 - CASRTSTSGRYEQYF TGTGCCAGCAGGACCTCGACTAGCGGGAGGTACGAGCAGTACTTC
TRBJ1-5 TRBV28 - - CASSPSVSPQHF TGTGCCAGCAGCCCTTCGGTTTCGCCCCAGCATTTT
TRBJ1-4 TRBV9 - once CASSVSGVGTNEKLFF TGTGCCAGCAGCGTTTCAGGGGTTGGGACTAATGAAAAACTGTTTTTT
TRBJ2-6 TRBV18 TRBD1 - CASSSTGPGANVLTF TGTGCCAGCTCATCGACAGGGCCAGGGGCCAACGTCCTGACTTTC
TRBJ1-4 TRBV15 - few CATSRRQGPTNEKLFF TGTGCCACCAGCAGACGCCAGGGGCCAACTAATGAAAAACTGTTTTTT
TRBJ2-2 TRBV3-1/TRBV3-2 - few CASSQAPDTGELFF TGTGCCAGCAGCCAAGCACCAGACACCGGGGAGCTGTTTTTT
TRBJ2-3 TRBV18 TRBD2 - CASSQTSGTDTQYF TGTGCCAGCTCTCAGACTAGCGGGACAGATACGCAGTATTTT
TRBJ1-4 TRBV28 - - CASRSGSQTQKLFF TGTGCCAGCAGATCCGGGTCACAGACCCAAAAACTGTTTTTT
TRBJ1-2 TRBV10-3 TRBD1 few CAISGPGQGNYGYTF TGTGCCATCAGTGGGCCCGGACAGGGGAACTATGGCTACACCTTC
TRBJ2-7 TRBV11-1 TRBD1 - CASSLQGDSYEQYF TGTGCCAGCAGCTTACAGGGGGACTCCTACGAGCAGTACTTC
TRBJ1-1 TRBV11-2 - - CASSNRATEAFF TGTGCCAGCAGCAACAGGGCGACTGAAGCTTTCTTT